A selection of T cell receptor beta chains follows, all from one sample in a study of cytomegalovirus exposure and HLA in healthy donors. Method: immunoSEQ multiplex PCR; TCRdb's copy keeps in-frame clones and lacks some. The sample contains roughly 100,000 clones, 75% to 90% of which appear only once. Sequencing input: PBMCs. The receptor source for this set is a man aged 30 to 39 in good health and CMV-seropositive. Each CDR3 is given with its conserved first and last residue. D genes are given only for firm matches. Some rows mark clone size as missing; the rest say once, few, many or name a class of expanded clone.

few	TRBV10-3	TRBJ2-5	TRBD1	TGTGCCACCGTTGGGACAGAACAAGAGACCCAGTACTTC	CATVGTEQETQYF
NA	TRBV2	TRBJ2-1	TRBD2	TGTGCCAGCAGGGGAAGCGGGGGGTCCTACAATGAGCAGTTCTTC	CASRGSGGSYNEQFF
once	TRBV28	TRBJ1-4	TRBD1	TGTGCCAGCAGTTTATTTTCAGGCAGGGGGCAAGGGGAAAAACTGTTTTTT	CASSLFSGRGQGEKLFF
NA	TRBV5-5	TRBJ1-2	NA	TGTGCCAGCAGCTTGGATCGGGGGATCTATGGCTACACCTTC	CASSLDRGIYGYTF
once	TRBV5-8	TRBJ2-2	NA	TGTGCCAGCAGCCACCCCTCAACAGGTGCTAACACCGGGGAGCTGTTTTTT	CASSHPSTGANTGELFF
few	TRBV6-5	TRBJ1-1	NA	TGTGCCAGCGCGAACGCGGCAGTGATGAACACTGAAGCTTTCTTT	CASANAAVMNTEAFF
NA	TRBV11-3	TRBJ2-3	TRBD2	TGTGCCAGCAGCCAGGGACTAGCGGGGGGAACAGATACGCAGTATTTT	CASSQGLAGGTDTQYF
NA	TRBV30	TRBJ2-7	TRBD1	TGTGCCTGGAGGAATGTGGACAGGGACTACGAGCAGTACTTC	CAWRNVDRDYEQYF
NA	TRBV5-1	TRBJ2-7	TRBD2	TGCGCCAGCAGCATAGGACCCCTCGGGGGGAGCGAGCAGTACTTC	CASSIGPLGGSEQYF
NA	TRBV6-1	TRBJ2-2	NA	TGTGCCACCCTCACCGGGGAGCTGTTTTTT	CATLTGELFF
NA	TRBV19	TRBJ2-2	TRBD1	TGTGCCAGTAAGGACAGGGGGAGAGGGGCCGGGGAGCTGTTTTTT	CASKDRGRGAGELFF
NA	TRBV30	TRBJ2-7	NA	TGTGCCTGGAGTGCTGCGTACGAGCAGTACTTC	CAWSAAYEQYF
NA	TRBV27	TRBJ2-7	NA	TGTGCCAGCAGTTTCGCGGGACAGACCTACGAGCAGTACTTC	CASSFAGQTYEQYF
once	TRBV18	TRBJ2-5	NA	TGTGCCAGCTTCAACCCCGGGGTTAAGTACCAAGAGACCCAGTACTTC	CASFNPGVKYQETQYF
NA	TRBV4-2	TRBJ2-7	TRBD2	TGTGCCAGCAGCCAAGATTTAGGACTAGCGGCGACCTACGAGCAGTACTTC	CASSQDLGLAATYEQYF
NA	TRBV16	TRBJ1-1	NA	TGTGCCAGCAGCCAACCCACGGGAAACACTGAAGCTTTCTTT	CASSQPTGNTEAFF
few	TRBV2	TRBJ1-5	TRBD1	TGTGCCAGCAGTGGGACAGGGGGAAATCAGCCCCAGCATTTT	CASSGTGGNQPQHF
NA	TRBV6-1	TRBJ1-2	NA	TGTGCCAGCAGTGAAGATGTCTCCTCTCGCTACACCTTC	CASSEDVSSRYTF
NA	TRBV6-5	TRBJ2-3	TRBD2	TGTGCCACCAAACTAGCGGGGTTCACAGATACGCAGTATTTT	CATKLAGFTDTQYF
NA	TRBV2	TRBJ2-2	NA	TGTGCCAGCCAAAGTCAGCGCACCGGGGAGCTGTTTTTT	CASQSQRTGELFF
NA	TRBV4-2	TRBJ2-7	NA	TGTGCCAGCAGCCAAGGGGCAGGTAGTTCCTACGAGCAGTACTTC	CASSQGAGSSYEQYF